The rows below give T cell receptor beta chains drawn from one sample of a study of blood T cell repertoires in COVID-19. Clones were sequenced by immunoSEQ multiplex PCR, and TCRdb holds only the in-frame ones, with some missing. This sample has around 200,000 clones, with around 82% found just once. Sequenced material: peripheral blood. The source of these receptors is a man aged 40-55 years with active or convalescent COVID-19. The CDR3 runs from the conserved cysteine through the conserved F or W. D genes are given only for firm matches. Rows give clone size only sometimes, using once, few, many, or a class for an expanded clone.

size	V	D	J	CDR3	DNA
few	TRBV1	-	TRBJ1-1	CTSSQDRDRRFF	TGCACCAGCAGCCAAGATAGAGACAGGCGGTTCTTT
-	TRBV30	-	TRBJ2-1	CASTRDGSSYNEQFF	TGTGCCTCGACGCGGGACGGCAGCTCCTACAATGAGCAGTTCTTC
-	TRBV5-1	-	TRBJ1-1	CASKGDTEAFF	TGCGCCAGCAAAGGGGACACTGAAGCTTTCTTT
few	TRBV20-1	-	TRBJ2-5	CSAAQETQYF	TGCAGTGCGGCCCAAGAGACCCAGTACTTC
-	TRBV13	-	TRBJ2-1	CASSWEGGDEQFF	TGTGCCAGCAGCTGGGAGGGGGGAGATGAGCAGTTCTTC
few	TRBV10-3	-	TRBJ1-2	CAISVALAGRYGYTF	TGTGCCATCAGTGTCGCGTTGGCAGGGAGGTATGGCTACACCTTC
-	TRBV11-3	-	TRBJ1-4	CASSLGVGEKLFF	TGTGCCAGCAGCTTAGGGGTGGGCGAAAAACTGTTTTTT
-	TRBV29-1	TRBD1	TRBJ1-2	CSVEKWETGGNGYTF	TGCAGCGTTGAAAAATGGGAGACAGGGGGAAATGGCTACACCTTC
-	TRBV7-8	-	TRBJ2-5	CASSLLGTQYF	TGTGCCAGCAGCCTCCTAGGGACCCAGTACTTC
-	TRBV7-2	TRBD1	TRBJ2-5	CASSFGTGDQETQYF	TGTGCCAGCAGCTTTGGGACAGGAGACCAAGAGACCCAGTACTTC
-	TRBV6-5	-	TRBJ2-1	CASSYGGVSHNEQFF	TGTGCCAGCAGTTACGGAGGTGTCAGCCACAATGAGCAGTTCTTC
-	TRBV5-1	-	TRBJ2-7	CASSFRVEGEQYF	TGCGCCAGCAGCTTCCGGGTTGAGGGCGAGCAGTACTTC
-	TRBV9	-	TRBJ2-3	CASSLGLLRGTDTQYF	TGTGCCAGCAGCTTAGGACTCCTTCGGGGCACAGATACGCAGTATTTT
once	TRBV6-5	TRBD2	TRBJ2-3	CASSWRREYRDTQYF	TGTGCCAGCAGTTGGCGGCGGGAGTATAGAGATACGCAGTATTTT
-	TRBV7-2	-	TRBJ1-2	CASSLWGVYGYGYTF	TGTGCCAGCAGCTTATGGGGGGTGTACGGCTATGGCTACACCTTC
-	TRBV2	-	TRBJ1-1	CASSSEREGAEAFF	TGTGCCAGCAGTTCTGAGAGAGAAGGGGCTGAAGCTTTCTTT
-	TRBV18	-	TRBJ1-6	CASSPGPHSNSPLHF	TGTGCCAGCTCACCAGGGCCCCACAGTAATTCACCCCTCCACTTT
-	TRBV5-4	TRBD1	TRBJ1-4	CAIRRTGEEKLFF	TGTGCCATCCGCAGAACAGGGGAGGAAAAACTGTTTTTT
-	TRBV4-1	TRBD1	TRBJ1-4	CASSQKGTVGNEKLFF	TGCGCCAGCAGCCAAAAGGGGACAGTGGGTAATGAAAAACTGTTTTTT
-	TRBV2	TRBD1	TRBJ1-1	CASKGGRVNTEAFF	TGTGCCAGCAAAGGGGGCCGGGTGAACACTGAAGCTTTCTTT
-	TRBV19	-	TRBJ2-5	CASSGATQETQYF	TGTGCCAGTAGTGGGGCAACGCAAGAGACCCAGTACTTC
-	TRBV6-5	-	TRBJ1-5	CAVGGGQPQHF	TGTGCCGTAGGGGGGGGCCAGCCCCAGCATTTT
-	TRBV9	TRBD1	TRBJ1-2	CASSPRRQGYSGYTF	TGTGCCAGCAGCCCCCGGAGACAGGGGTACTCTGGCTACACCTTC
once	TRBV29-1	-	TRBJ2-1	CSAMRGPNEQFF	TGCAGCGCTATGCGGGGACCCAATGAGCAGTTCTTC